This T cell receptor beta chain was recovered during a study of human T cells and chemical hapten exposure. This clonotype was recorded many times. The authors extracted total RNA from unfractionated whole blood. Trimming took 3 bases from V and 2 from J, leaving 8 bases between them. Germline-derived CDR1 and CDR2 are LNHDA and SQIVND (reference sequence). The CDR3 sequence is 13 residues long. MiXCR, applied by TCRdb to the 5' RACE reads, yields one record per CDR3 protein. This repertoire shows 130,000 or so distinct CDR3 sequences, roughly 4.1% found once; its top ten account for 1.3% to 1.5%. J is TRBJ2-7 and V is TRBV19; no reliable D call. The sequence was obtained from a female donor in good health. This CDR3 is CASSMTNTYEQYF. The DNA of the CDR3 is TGTGCCAGTAGTATGACCAATACCTACGAGCAGTACTTC.